The T cell receptor (beta chain) under discussion was sequenced for a study of cytotoxic CD8 clonotypes in ibrutinib-treated CLL (dated by TCRdb to about 2021). Some background on the complete study: The cohort was composed of about 10 relapsed/refractory and about 15 treatment-naive patients; IGHV unmutated status was identified in some 17 patients. Responses were partial in 24 patients and complete in 2; after median approximately 69 months follow-up, about 14 stayed in remission and about 12 progressed. Response samples were obtained after a median of approximately twelve months of treatment, with a range of about 6 to 36 months. Samples averaged about 260,000 productive templates and some 96,000 productive rearrangements. Longitudinal samples were obtainable from about 30% of the roughly 90 participants in the trial. Cryopreserved peripheral blood mononuclear cells were obtained before treatment, at response, and at either sustained remission or disease progression. Patients were still on ibrutinib when every remission and progressive disease sample was collected.

The CDR3 numbers 15 residues from cysteine through phenylalanine. The sequence is cut down to CDR3 DNA, 45 bases in frame from base 1. The germline V gene encodes CDR1 SGHNT and CDR2 YYREEE (reference sequence). Trimming at the junction amounts to 3 bases on V and 1 base on J, and the germline ends lie 8 bases apart. Broader findings and caveats from the paper: At baseline, clonality was higher than in age-matched healthy donors and showed a strong correlation with circulating CD8+ T-cell counts. Public clonotypes were rare and either contracted or stayed stable during treatment, and the rise in clonality at ibrutinib response reflected the expansion of private clonotypes. Clonality increased at ibrutinib response, stayed stable in sustained remission, and fell back toward baseline at progression. Sustained-remission and progressing patients did not have matched sampling times, and lymph node repertoires were not examined.

The label giving this sample's time point can be read as: around 2 years on ibrutinib. For TCR beta library preparation, 2 to 2.5 micrograms of genomic DNA were isolated from cryopreserved PBMCs. Longitudinal blood samples from CLL patients receiving ibrutinib monotherapy were subjected to high-throughput TCR beta sequencing. The patients took part in an open-label, single-center phase 2 trial of ibrutinib monotherapy. On a MiSeq, deep resolution sequencing aimed for a depth between 1 in 1 million and 1 in 200,000 T cells, with each clonotype covered 10x on average. TCR beta libraries were generated with the immunoSEQ hsTCRB Kit. Processing in the source paper ran as follows. The data were analyzed with ImmunoSEQ Analyzer and ImmunoSEQ Data Assistant, and V, D and J gene assignments followed IMGT definitions. Clonality, with values ranging from 0 to 1, was calculated as one minus the normalized Shannon entropy of productive rearrangement frequencies. Only overrepresented clonotypes making up at least 0.05% of the repertoire of each patient were included in the public clonotype analysis. More than ten repertoires from age-matched healthy donors, obtained from immuneACCESS, served as clonality controls. The immuneACCESS repertoire file appears here via TCRdb, limited to in-frame rearrangements. These files lack a portion of the clones; in checked studies, under half of the deficit traces to unresolved V genes, and the cause of the others is not known. The V and J calls and clone size come from that table; D and trimming were worked out from the DNA. The sample yields about 200,000 clones; approximately 68% were counted once. The top ten hold about an eighth of the sample.

Regarding this clone: The antigen this receptor binds is unknown. Base qualities were left out, and no much larger clone turns up one base away.

This receptor was taken from a human donor with chronic lymphocytic leukemia. The V and J segments used are TRBV5-4 and TRBJ2-6; a confident D gene designation cannot be given. The sample in question was PBMCs, obtained after 24 months of ibrutinib treatment. The CDR3 region reads CASSWTRSGANVLTF. The DNA sequence is as follows: TGTGCCAGCAGCTGGACCCGATCTGGGGCCAACGTCCTGACTTTC.